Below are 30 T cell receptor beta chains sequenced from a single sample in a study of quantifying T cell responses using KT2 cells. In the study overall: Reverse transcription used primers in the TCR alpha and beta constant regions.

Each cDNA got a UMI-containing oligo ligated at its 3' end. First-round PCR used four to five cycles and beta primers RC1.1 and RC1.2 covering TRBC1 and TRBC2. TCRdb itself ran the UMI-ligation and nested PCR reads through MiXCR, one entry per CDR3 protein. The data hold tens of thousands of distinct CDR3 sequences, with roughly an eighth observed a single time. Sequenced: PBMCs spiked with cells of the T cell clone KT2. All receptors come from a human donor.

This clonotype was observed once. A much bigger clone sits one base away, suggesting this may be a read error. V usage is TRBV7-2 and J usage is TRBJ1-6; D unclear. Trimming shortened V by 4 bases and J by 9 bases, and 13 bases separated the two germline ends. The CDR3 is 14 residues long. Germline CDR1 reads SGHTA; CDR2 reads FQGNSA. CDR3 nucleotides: TGTGCCAGCAGCTCGTACGCCTATGGTTCACCCCTCCACTTT. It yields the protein CASSSYAYGSPLHF.

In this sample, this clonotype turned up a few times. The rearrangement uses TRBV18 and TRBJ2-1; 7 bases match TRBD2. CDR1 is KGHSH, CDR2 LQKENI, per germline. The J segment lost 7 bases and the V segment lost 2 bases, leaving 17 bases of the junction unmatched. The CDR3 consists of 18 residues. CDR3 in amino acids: CASSPTGLLGGSLNEQFF. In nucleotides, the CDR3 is TGTGCCAGCTCACCAACGGGCCTACTAGGCGGGAGTTTAAATGAGCAGTTCTTC. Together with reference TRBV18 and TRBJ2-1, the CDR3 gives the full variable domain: NAGVMQNPRHLVRRRGQEARLRCSPMKGHSHVYWYRQLPEEGLKFMVYLQKENIIDESGMPKERFSAEFPKEGPSILRIQQVVRGDSAAYFCASSPTGLLGGSLNEQFFGPGTRLTVL.

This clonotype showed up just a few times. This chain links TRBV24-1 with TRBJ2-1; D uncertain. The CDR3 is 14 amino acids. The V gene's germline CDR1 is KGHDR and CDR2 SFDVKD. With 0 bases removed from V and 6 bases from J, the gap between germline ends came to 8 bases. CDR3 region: CATSDLPPGNEQFF. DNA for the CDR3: TGTGCCACCAGTGATTTGCCCCCGGGCAATGAGCAGTTCTTC.

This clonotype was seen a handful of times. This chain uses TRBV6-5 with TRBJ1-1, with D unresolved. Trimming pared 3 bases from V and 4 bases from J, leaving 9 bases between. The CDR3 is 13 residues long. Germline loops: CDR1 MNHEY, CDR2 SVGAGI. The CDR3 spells CASSYASGTEAFF. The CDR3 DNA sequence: TGTGCCAGCAGTTATGCCTCCGGCACTGAAGCTTTCTTT.

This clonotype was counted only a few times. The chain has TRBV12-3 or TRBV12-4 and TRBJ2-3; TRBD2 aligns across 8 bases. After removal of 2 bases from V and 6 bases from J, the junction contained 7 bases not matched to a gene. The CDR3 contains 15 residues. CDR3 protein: CASSLNGRAGDTQYF. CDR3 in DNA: TGTGCCAGCAGTTTAAACGGGAGGGCCGGGGATACGCAGTATTTT.

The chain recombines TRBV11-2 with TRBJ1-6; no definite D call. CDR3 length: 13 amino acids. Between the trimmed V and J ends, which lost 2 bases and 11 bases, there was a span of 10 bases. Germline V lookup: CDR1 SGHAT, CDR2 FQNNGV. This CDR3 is CASSLNLMAPLHF. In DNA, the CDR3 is TGTGCCAGCAGCTTAAACCTTATGGCACCCCTCCACTTT.

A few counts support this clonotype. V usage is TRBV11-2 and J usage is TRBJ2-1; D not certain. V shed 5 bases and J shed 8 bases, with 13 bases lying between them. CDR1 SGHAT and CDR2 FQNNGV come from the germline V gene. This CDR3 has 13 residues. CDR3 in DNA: TGTGCCAGCAGCCCGATTCGTAGCTATGAGCAGTTCTTC. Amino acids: CASSPIRSYEQFF.

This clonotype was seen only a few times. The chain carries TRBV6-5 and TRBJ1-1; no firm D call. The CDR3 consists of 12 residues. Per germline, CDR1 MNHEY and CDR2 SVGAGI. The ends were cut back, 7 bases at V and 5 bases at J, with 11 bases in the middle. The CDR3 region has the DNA TGTGCCAGCAAAAATGCGGGGACTGAAGCTTTCTTT. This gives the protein CASKNAGTEAFF.

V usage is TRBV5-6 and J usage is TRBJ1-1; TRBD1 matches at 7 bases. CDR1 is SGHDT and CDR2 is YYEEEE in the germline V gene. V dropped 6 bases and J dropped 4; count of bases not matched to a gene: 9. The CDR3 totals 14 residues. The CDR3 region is CASIIRGRGTEAFF. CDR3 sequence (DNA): TGTGCCAGCATCATAAGGGGGCGAGGCACTGAAGCTTTCTTT.

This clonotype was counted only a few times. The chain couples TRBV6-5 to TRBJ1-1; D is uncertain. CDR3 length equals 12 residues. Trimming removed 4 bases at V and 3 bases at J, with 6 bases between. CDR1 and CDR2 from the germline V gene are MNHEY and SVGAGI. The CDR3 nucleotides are TGTGCCAGCAGTTCCTTATACACTGAAGCTTTCTTT. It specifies CASSSLYTEAFF.

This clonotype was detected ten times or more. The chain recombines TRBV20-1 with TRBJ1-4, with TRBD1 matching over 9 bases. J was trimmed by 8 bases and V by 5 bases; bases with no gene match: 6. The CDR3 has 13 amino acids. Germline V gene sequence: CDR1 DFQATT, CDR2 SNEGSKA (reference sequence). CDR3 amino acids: CSASGTGQEKLFF. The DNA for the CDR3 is TGCAGTGCTTCCGGGACAGGGCAAGAAAAACTGTTTTTT.

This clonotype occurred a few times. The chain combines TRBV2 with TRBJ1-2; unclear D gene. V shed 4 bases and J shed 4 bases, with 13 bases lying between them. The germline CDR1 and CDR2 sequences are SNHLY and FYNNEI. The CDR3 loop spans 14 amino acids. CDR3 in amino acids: CASSGSASLYGYTF. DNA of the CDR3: TGTGCCAGCAGTGGCAGTGCTTCCCTCTATGGCTACACCTTC. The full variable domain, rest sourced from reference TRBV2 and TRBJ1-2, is EPEVTQTPSHQVTQMGQEVILRCVPISNHLYFYWYRQILGQKVEFLVSFYNNEISEKSEIFDDQFSVERPDGSNFTLKIRSTKLEDSAMYFCASSGSASLYGYTFGSGTRLTVV.

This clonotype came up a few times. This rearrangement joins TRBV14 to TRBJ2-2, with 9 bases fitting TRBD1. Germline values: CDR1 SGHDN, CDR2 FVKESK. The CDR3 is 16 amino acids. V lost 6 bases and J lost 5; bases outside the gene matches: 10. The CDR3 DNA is TGTGCCAGCAGTTCCGGGACAGGGCCGGTTACCGGGGAGCTGTTTTTT. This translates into CASSSGTGPVTGELFF.

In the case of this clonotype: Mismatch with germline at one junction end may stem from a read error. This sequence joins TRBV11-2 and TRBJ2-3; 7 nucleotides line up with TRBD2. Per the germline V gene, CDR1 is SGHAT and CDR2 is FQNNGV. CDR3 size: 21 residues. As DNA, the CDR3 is TGTGCCAGCAGATTAGTAGGCTCCTATGCCGGCGGGAGATACCCCACAGATACGCAGTATTTT. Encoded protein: CASRLVGSYAGGRYPTDTQYF.

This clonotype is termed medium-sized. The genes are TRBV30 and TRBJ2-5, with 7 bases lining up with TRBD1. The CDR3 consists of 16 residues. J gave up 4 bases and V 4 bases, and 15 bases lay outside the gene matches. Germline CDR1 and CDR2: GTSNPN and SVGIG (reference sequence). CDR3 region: CAWIPGGRVNIETQYF. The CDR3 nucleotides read TGTGCCTGGATCCCAGGGGGTCGGGTCAACATAGAGACCCAGTACTTC.

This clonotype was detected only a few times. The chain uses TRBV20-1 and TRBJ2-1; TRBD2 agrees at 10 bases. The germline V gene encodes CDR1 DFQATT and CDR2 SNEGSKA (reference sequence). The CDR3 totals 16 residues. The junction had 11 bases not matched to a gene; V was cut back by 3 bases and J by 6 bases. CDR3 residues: CSASGTGTSDINEQFF. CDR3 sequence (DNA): TGCAGTGCTAGTGGAACCGGGACTAGCGATATCAATGAGCAGTTCTTC.

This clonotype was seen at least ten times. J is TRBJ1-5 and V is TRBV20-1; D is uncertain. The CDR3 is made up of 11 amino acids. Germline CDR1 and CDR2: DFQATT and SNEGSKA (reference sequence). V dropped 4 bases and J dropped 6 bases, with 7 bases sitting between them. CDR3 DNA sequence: TGCAGTGCTAAGGTGGGTCAGCCCCAGCATTTT. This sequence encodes CSAKVGQPQHF.

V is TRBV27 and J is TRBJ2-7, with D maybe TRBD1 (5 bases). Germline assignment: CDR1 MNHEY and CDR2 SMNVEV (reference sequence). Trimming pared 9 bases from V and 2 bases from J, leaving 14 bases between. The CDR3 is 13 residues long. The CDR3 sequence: CARAQVRTYEQYF. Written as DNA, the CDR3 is TGTGCCAGGGCACAGGTGAGAACCTACGAGCAGTACTTC.

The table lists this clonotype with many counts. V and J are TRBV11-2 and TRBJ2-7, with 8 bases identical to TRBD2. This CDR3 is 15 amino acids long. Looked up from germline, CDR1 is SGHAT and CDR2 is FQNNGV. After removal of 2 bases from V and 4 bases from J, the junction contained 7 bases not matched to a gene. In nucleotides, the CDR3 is TGTGCCAGCAGCTTATCCGGGGGGGGCCCGTACGAGCAGTACTTC. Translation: CASSLSGGGPYEQYF.

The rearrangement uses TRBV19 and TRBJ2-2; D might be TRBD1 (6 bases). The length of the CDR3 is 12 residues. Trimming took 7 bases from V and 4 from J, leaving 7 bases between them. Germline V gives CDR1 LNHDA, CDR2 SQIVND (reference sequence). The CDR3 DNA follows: TGTGCCAGTATCAGGGGCACCGGGGAGCTGTTTTTT. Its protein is CASIRGTGELFF.

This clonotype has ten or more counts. The CDR3 DNA reads TGCGCCAGCAGGAAGGACAGCGGTAAAGCATACAATGAGCAGTTCTTC. Translated, it gives CASRKDSGKAYNEQFF. The J gene is TRBJ2-1, the V gene TRBV5-1; possible D gene TRBD1, 6 bases. The germline CDR1 and CDR2 sequences are SGHRS and YFSETQ. The length of the CDR3 is 16 residues. The ends were cut back, 5 bases at V and 4 bases at J, with 19 bases in the middle.

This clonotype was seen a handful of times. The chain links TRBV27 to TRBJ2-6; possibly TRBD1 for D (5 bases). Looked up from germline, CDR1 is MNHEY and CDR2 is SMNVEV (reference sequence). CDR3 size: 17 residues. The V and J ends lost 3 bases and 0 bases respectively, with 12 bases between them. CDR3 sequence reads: CASSLWGRASGANVLTF. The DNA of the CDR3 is TGTGCCAGCAGTTTGTGGGGCAGAGCCTCTGGGGCCAACGTCCTGACTTTC. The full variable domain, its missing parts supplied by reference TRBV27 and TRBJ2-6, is EAQVTQNPRYLITVTGKKLTVTCSQNMNHEYMSWYRQDPGLGLRQIYYSMNVEVTDKGDVPEGYKVSRKEKRNFPLILESPSPNQTSLYFCASSLWGRASGANVLTFGAGSRLTVL.

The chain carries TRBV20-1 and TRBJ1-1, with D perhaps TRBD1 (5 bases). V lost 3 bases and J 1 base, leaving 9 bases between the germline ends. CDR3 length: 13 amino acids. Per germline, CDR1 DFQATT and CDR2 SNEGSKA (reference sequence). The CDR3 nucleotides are TGCAGTGCTAGGGGCAGGGAGAACACTGAAGCTTTCTTT. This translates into CSARGRENTEAFF.

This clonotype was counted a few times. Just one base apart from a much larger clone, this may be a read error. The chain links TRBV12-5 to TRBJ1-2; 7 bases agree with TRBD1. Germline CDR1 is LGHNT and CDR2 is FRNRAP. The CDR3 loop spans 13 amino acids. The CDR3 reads CASGRDSFYGYNF. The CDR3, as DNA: TGTGCTAGTGGCCGGGACAGTTTCTATGGCTACAACTTC.

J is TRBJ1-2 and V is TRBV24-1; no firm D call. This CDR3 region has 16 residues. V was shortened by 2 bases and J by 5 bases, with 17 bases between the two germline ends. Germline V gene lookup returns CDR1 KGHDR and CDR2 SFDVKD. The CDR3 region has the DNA TGTGCCACCAGTGATTCAGACCCCGGGTATGGGTATGGCTACACCTTC. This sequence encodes CATSDSDPGYGYGYTF.

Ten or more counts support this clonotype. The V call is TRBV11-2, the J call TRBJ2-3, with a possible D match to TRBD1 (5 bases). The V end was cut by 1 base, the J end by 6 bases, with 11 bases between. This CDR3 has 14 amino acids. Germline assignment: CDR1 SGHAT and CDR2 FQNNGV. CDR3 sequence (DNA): TGTGCCAGCAGCTTAGGACTGGGGCTCGATACGCAGTATTTT. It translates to CASSLGLGLDTQYF.

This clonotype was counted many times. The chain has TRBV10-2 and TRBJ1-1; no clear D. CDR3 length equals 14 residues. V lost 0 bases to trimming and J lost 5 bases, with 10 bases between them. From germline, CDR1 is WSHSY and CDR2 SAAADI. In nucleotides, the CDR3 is TGCGCCAGCAGTGAGTCGCTGGCCAAGACTGAAGCTTTCTTT. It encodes CASSESLAKTEAFF.

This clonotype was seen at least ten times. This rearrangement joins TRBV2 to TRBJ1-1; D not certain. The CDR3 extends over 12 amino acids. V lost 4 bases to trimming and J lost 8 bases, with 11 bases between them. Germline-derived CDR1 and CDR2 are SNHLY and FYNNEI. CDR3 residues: CASSADLTEAFF. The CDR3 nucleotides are TGTGCCAGCAGTGCGGACCTAACAGAAGCTTTCTTT.

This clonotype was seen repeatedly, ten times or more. The CDR3 protein is CASILHVGSLLYF. CDR3 in DNA: TGTGCCAGCATTCTCCATGTGGGGTCTCTACTGTACTTC. The chain has TRBV12-3 or TRBV12-4 and TRBJ2-7; D gene unclear. The CDR3 is 13 amino acids. The V and J ends lost 7 bases and 12 bases respectively, with 22 bases between them.

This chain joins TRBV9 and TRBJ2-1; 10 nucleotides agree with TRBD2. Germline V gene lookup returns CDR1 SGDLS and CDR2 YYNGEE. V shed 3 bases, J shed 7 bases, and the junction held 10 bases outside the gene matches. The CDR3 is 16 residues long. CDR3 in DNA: TGTGCCAGCAGCGAGGGGAGTAGCGGGAGGTATAATGAGCAGTTCTTC. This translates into CASSEGSSGRYNEQFF.